A selection of T cell receptor beta chains follows, all from one sample in a study of T cell changes during pregnancy in multiple sclerosis. Measured with immunoSEQ multiplex PCR; TCRdb has only the in-frame clones, and not every one. The sample shows 95,000 to 100,000 clones, about 90% of them seen only once. This specimen was peripheral blood, taken in the second trimester of pregnancy. These receptors all come from a female donor with multiple sclerosis, enrolled in a pregnancy study. Each CDR3 is given with its conserved first and last residue. Each record gives: CDR3 length, V gene, J gene, clone size, D gene, CDR3 protein, CDR3 DNA. A D gene is named only where the DNA matches it firmly. Part of the rows lack a size; the others show once, few, many or a class for expanded clones.

CDR3 length: 11
V gene: TRBV27
J gene: TRBJ2-2
clone size: -
D gene: -
CDR3 protein: CASEGYGELFF
CDR3 DNA: TGTGCCAGCGAGGGCTACGGGGAGCTGTTTTTT

CDR3 length: 12
V gene: TRBV29-1
J gene: TRBJ2-1
clone size: -
D gene: -
CDR3 protein: CSSSAANNEQFF
CDR3 DNA: TGCAGCTCTAGCGCCGCAAACAATGAGCAGTTCTTC

CDR3 length: 13
V gene: TRBV2
J gene: TRBJ1-1
clone size: few
D gene: -
CDR3 protein: CASSDREDTEAFF
CDR3 DNA: TGTGCCAGCAGTGACAGGGAGGACACTGAAGCTTTCTTT

CDR3 length: 11
V gene: TRBV29-1
J gene: TRBJ1-1
clone size: -
D gene: -
CDR3 protein: CSVESGFEAFF
CDR3 DNA: TGCAGCGTTGAATCGGGGTTTGAAGCTTTCTTT

CDR3 length: 15
V gene: TRBV15
J gene: TRBJ1-1
clone size: -
D gene: -
CDR3 protein: CATSDTPLRRTVAFF
CDR3 DNA: TGTGCCACCAGCGATACGCCCCTGCGGCGTACGGTAGCTTTCTTT

CDR3 length: 15
V gene: TRBV28
J gene: TRBJ1-5
clone size: -
D gene: TRBD1
CDR3 protein: CASSLVGGIGQPQHF
CDR3 DNA: TGTGCCAGCAGTTTGGTAGGGGGCATTGGGCAGCCCCAGCATTTT

CDR3 length: 15
V gene: TRBV7-2
J gene: TRBJ2-1
clone size: -
D gene: TRBD1
CDR3 protein: CASSRNRDRFDEQFF
CDR3 DNA: TGTGCCAGCAGCCGTAACCGGGACAGGTTCGATGAGCAGTTCTTC

CDR3 length: 15
V gene: TRBV4-1
J gene: TRBJ2-3
clone size: -
D gene: TRBD2
CDR3 protein: CASSVAGARTDTQYF
CDR3 DNA: TGCGCCAGCAGCGTAGCGGGAGCCCGCACAGATACGCAGTATTTT

CDR3 length: 16
V gene: TRBV14
J gene: TRBJ1-3
clone size: -
D gene: -
CDR3 protein: CASSQIDSYSGNTIYF
CDR3 DNA: TGTGCCAGCAGCCAAATTGACAGCTACTCTGGAAACACCATATATTTT

CDR3 length: 14
V gene: TRBV5-6
J gene: TRBJ2-1
clone size: -
D gene: TRBD1
CDR3 protein: CASSQTGTGNEQFF
CDR3 DNA: TGTGCCAGCAGCCAGACCGGGACAGGGAATGAGCAGTTCTTC

CDR3 length: 16
V gene: TRBV27
J gene: TRBJ2-7
clone size: -
D gene: -
CDR3 protein: CASSRGLQPSSYEQYF
CDR3 DNA: TGTGCCAGCAGCCGCGGACTACAGCCTAGCTCCTACGAGCAGTACTTC

CDR3 length: 15
V gene: TRBV7-2
J gene: TRBJ2-5
clone size: -
D gene: TRBD1
CDR3 protein: CASSSRDRVGETQYF
CDR3 DNA: TGTGCCAGCAGCTCCCGCGACAGGGTAGGAGAGACCCAGTACTTC

CDR3 length: 14
V gene: TRBV7-9
J gene: TRBJ2-7
clone size: -
D gene: -
CDR3 protein: CATSQGTGSYEQYF
CDR3 DNA: TGTGCCACCAGCCAGGGGACGGGGTCCTACGAGCAGTACTTC

CDR3 length: 15
V gene: TRBV27
J gene: TRBJ1-1
clone size: -
D gene: -
CDR3 protein: CASSFQSFGGTEAFF
CDR3 DNA: TGTGCCAGCAGTTTCCAAAGTTTCGGGGGGACTGAAGCTTTCTTT

CDR3 length: 22
V gene: TRBV7-6
J gene: TRBJ2-7
clone size: -
D gene: -
CDR3 protein: CASSLVAGVTGPAGSRTYEQYF
CDR3 DNA: TGTGCCAGCAGCTTAGTTGCAGGGGTCACCGGCCCAGCCGGTAGCCGAACCTACGAGCAGTACTTC

CDR3 length: 14
V gene: TRBV13
J gene: TRBJ2-2
clone size: -
D gene: -
CDR3 protein: CASSLPMNTGELFF
CDR3 DNA: TGTGCCAGCAGCTTACCCATGAACACCGGGGAGCTGTTTTTT

CDR3 length: 14
V gene: TRBV7-2
J gene: TRBJ2-3
clone size: once
D gene: TRBD2
CDR3 protein: CARFGTSLTDTQYF
CDR3 DNA: TGTGCCAGATTTGGGACTAGTCTAACAGATACGCAGTATTTT

CDR3 length: 13
V gene: TRBV9
J gene: TRBJ1-1
clone size: once
D gene: TRBD1
CDR3 protein: CASAQGLNTEAFF
CDR3 DNA: TGTGCCAGCGCACAGGGGTTGAACACTGAAGCTTTCTTT

CDR3 length: 11
V gene: TRBV19
J gene: TRBJ1-1
clone size: -
D gene: -
CDR3 protein: CASQGRPEAFF
CDR3 DNA: TGTGCCAGCCAGGGGCGCCCTGAAGCTTTCTTT

CDR3 length: 13
V gene: TRBV6-1
J gene: TRBJ2-2
clone size: -
D gene: -
CDR3 protein: CASSEGGGRELFF
CDR3 DNA: TGTGCCAGCAGTGAAGGTGGAGGGAGGGAGCTGTTTTTT

CDR3 length: 13
V gene: TRBV5-6
J gene: TRBJ2-7
clone size: -
D gene: -
CDR3 protein: CASSPQGSYEQYF
CDR3 DNA: TGTGCCAGCAGCCCACAGGGTTCCTACGAGCAGTACTTC

CDR3 length: 13
V gene: TRBV5-4
J gene: TRBJ1-1
clone size: -
D gene: -
CDR3 protein: CASSFWGPTEAFF
CDR3 DNA: TGTGCCAGCAGCTTTTGGGGCCCCACTGAAGCTTTCTTT

CDR3 length: 11
V gene: TRBV28
J gene: TRBJ2-5
clone size: -
D gene: -
CDR3 protein: CASTTQETQYF
CDR3 DNA: TGTGCCAGCACCACTCAAGAGACCCAGTACTTC

CDR3 length: 13
V gene: TRBV5-1
J gene: TRBJ2-1
clone size: -
D gene: -
CDR3 protein: CASSLNSLHEQFF
CDR3 DNA: TGCGCCAGCAGCTTGAATAGCCTCCATGAGCAGTTCTTC

CDR3 length: 18
V gene: TRBV18
J gene: TRBJ2-1
clone size: -
D gene: TRBD2
CDR3 protein: CASSPLFRRTSLYNEQFF
CDR3 DNA: TGTGCCAGCTCACCACTATTCAGACGGACTAGCTTATACAATGAGCAGTTCTTC

CDR3 length: 12
V gene: TRBV6-5
J gene: TRBJ2-7
clone size: -
D gene: -
CDR3 protein: CACGTATYEQYF
CDR3 DNA: TGTGCCTGCGGGACTGCAACCTACGAGCAGTACTTC

CDR3 length: 15
V gene: TRBV28
J gene: TRBJ2-5
clone size: -
D gene: -
CDR3 protein: CASSQIERAGETQYF
CDR3 DNA: TGTGCCAGCAGCCAAATCGAGCGGGCAGGGGAGACCCAGTACTTC

CDR3 length: 13
V gene: TRBV28
J gene: TRBJ1-2
clone size: -
D gene: -
CDR3 protein: CASSQNRLDGYTF
CDR3 DNA: TGTGCCAGCAGTCAAAACAGGCTGGATGGCTACACCTTC

CDR3 length: 15
V gene: TRBV13
J gene: TRBJ2-7
clone size: -
D gene: -
CDR3 protein: CASSGRAGGKDEQYF
CDR3 DNA: TGTGCCAGCAGCGGGAGGGCAGGGGGCAAGGACGAGCAGTACTTC

CDR3 length: 13
V gene: TRBV5-6
J gene: TRBJ1-5
clone size: -
D gene: -
CDR3 protein: CASSTGWGQPQHF
CDR3 DNA: TGTGCCAGCAGCACAGGGTGGGGTCAGCCCCAGCATTTT

CDR3 length: 16
V gene: TRBV4-2
J gene: TRBJ2-1
clone size: -
D gene: -
CDR3 protein: CASSQGEQQGWNEQFF
CDR3 DNA: TGTGCCAGCAGCCAAGGGGAGCAACAGGGCTGGAATGAGCAGTTCTTC

CDR3 length: 17
V gene: TRBV18
J gene: TRBJ2-2
clone size: once
D gene: -
CDR3 protein: CASSPRTGTLISGELFF
CDR3 DNA: TGTGCCAGCTCACCACGAACCGGGACTCTCATCTCCGGGGAGCTGTTTTTT

CDR3 length: 15
V gene: TRBV29-1
J gene: TRBJ2-1
clone size: -
D gene: TRBD2
CDR3 protein: CSVVTGLAGGRKQFF
CDR3 DNA: TGCAGCGTTGTAACGGGACTAGCGGGAGGGCGGAAGCAGTTCTTC

CDR3 length: 12
V gene: TRBV28
J gene: TRBJ1-5
clone size: -
D gene: -
CDR3 protein: CASSLLNQPQHF
CDR3 DNA: TGTGCCAGCAGTTTACTAAATCAGCCCCAGCATTTT

CDR3 length: 14
V gene: TRBV7-9
J gene: TRBJ1-2
clone size: -
D gene: -
CDR3 protein: CASSLVTANYGYTF
CDR3 DNA: TGTGCCAGCAGCTTAGTCACAGCCAACTATGGCTACACCTTC

CDR3 length: 13
V gene: TRBV19
J gene: TRBJ1-1
clone size: -
D gene: -
CDR3 protein: CASSITGRDEAFF
CDR3 DNA: TGTGCCAGTAGTATCACGGGCCGGGATGAAGCTTTCTTT

CDR3 length: 15
V gene: TRBV7-9
J gene: TRBJ2-6
clone size: -
D gene: -
CDR3 protein: CASSHPGTGANVLTF
CDR3 DNA: TGTGCCAGCAGCCATCCAGGGACTGGGGCCAACGTCCTGACTTTC

CDR3 length: 16
V gene: TRBV9
J gene: TRBJ1-2
clone size: once
D gene: -
CDR3 protein: CASSVGLVDSLSGYTF
CDR3 DNA: TGTGCCAGCAGCGTAGGGCTTGTGGACAGCCTCTCTGGCTACACCTTC

CDR3 length: 17
V gene: TRBV28
J gene: TRBJ2-3
clone size: -
D gene: TRBD2
CDR3 protein: CASSPDSGSASTDTQYF
CDR3 DNA: TGTGCCAGCAGTCCCGATAGCGGGAGTGCTAGCACAGATACGCAGTATTTT

CDR3 length: 14
V gene: TRBV29-1
J gene: TRBJ2-2
clone size: -
D gene: TRBD1
CDR3 protein: CSVAGQAGTGELFF
CDR3 DNA: TGCAGCGTTGCTGGACAGGCGGGCACCGGGGAGCTGTTTTTT

CDR3 length: 16
V gene: TRBV5-8
J gene: TRBJ1-1
clone size: -
D gene: TRBD1
CDR3 protein: CASRPGQGFKNTEAFF
CDR3 DNA: TGTGCCAGCAGGCCGGGACAGGGGTTCAAGAACACTGAAGCTTTCTTT

CDR3 length: 13
V gene: TRBV15
J gene: TRBJ2-1
clone size: -
D gene: -
CDR3 protein: CATSSSSGTSQFF
CDR3 DNA: TGTGCCACCAGCAGCTCGTCCGGGACTTCGCAGTTCTTC